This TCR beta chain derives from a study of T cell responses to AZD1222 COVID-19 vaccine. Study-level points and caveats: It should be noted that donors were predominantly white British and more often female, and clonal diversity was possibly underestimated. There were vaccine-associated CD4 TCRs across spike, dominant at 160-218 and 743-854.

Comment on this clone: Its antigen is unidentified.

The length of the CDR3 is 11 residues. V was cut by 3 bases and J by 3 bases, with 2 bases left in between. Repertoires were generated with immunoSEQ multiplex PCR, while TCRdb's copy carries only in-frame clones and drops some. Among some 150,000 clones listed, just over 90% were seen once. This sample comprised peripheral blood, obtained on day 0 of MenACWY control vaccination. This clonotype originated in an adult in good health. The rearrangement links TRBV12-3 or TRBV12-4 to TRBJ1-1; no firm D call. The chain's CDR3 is CASSLHTEAFF. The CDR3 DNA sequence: TGTGCCAGCAGTTTGCACACTGAAGCTTTCTTT.